The 2 T cell receptor beta chains below were found in one sample sequenced in a study of blood T cell repertoires in COVID-19. The table came from immunoSEQ multiplex PCR; TCRdb's copy has only in-frame clones and leaves some out. This table has 200,000 to 250,000 clones, almost 90% appearing once. The sample was peripheral blood. The receptors derive from a man aged 18 to 29 with active or convalescent COVID-19.

The chain joins TRBV20-1 to TRBJ1-4; D remains unclear. The CDR3 runs 11 residues. Germline loops: CDR1 DFQATT, CDR2 SNEGSKA (reference sequence). V shed 4 bases and J shed 10 bases, with 10 bases lying between them. CDR3 nucleotide sequence: TGCAGTGCTACTGGACGGGGAAAACTGTTTTTT. Translation gives CSATGRGKLFF.

This rearrangement joins TRBV10-3 to TRBJ2-7; the D gene is possibly TRBD1 (5 bases). The CDR3 is made up of 13 amino acids. The V and J ends lost 6 bases and 2 bases respectively, with 11 bases between them. Per germline, CDR1 ENHRY and CDR2 SYGVKD. DNA of the CDR3: TGTGCCATCAGGTGGGGCGAGACCTACGAGCAGTACTTC. As protein: CAIRWGETYEQYF.